Presented here are 21 T cell receptor beta chains from one specimen sequenced in a study of blood T cell repertoires in COVID-19. The protocol was immunoSEQ multiplex PCR, while the TCRdb copy is restricted to in-frame clones and leaves out a portion. The profile shows 250,000 to 350,000 clones, around nine tenths of them singletons. Input material: peripheral blood. The receptors here all came from a woman aged 30 to 39 with COVID-19, enrolled during active disease.

This clone was seen just once. The chain carries TRBV2 and TRBJ2-7; weak D call: TRBD2 (5 bases). The CDR3 sequence is 13 residues long. V dropped 0 bases and J dropped 7 bases, with 10 bases sitting between them. Germline lookup yields CDR1 SNHLY and CDR2 FYNNEI. CDR3 residues: CASSEARGLEQYF. CDR3 in DNA: TGTGCCAGCAGTGAAGCGCGCGGGTTAGAGCAGTACTTC.

The gene calls are TRBV27 and TRBJ1-1; 11 bases are shared with TRBD1. The CDR3 loop spans 14 amino acids. After removal of 4 bases from V and 7 bases from J, the junction contained 5 bases not matched to a gene. The germline gives CDR1 MNHEY, CDR2 SMNVEV (reference sequence). CDR3 DNA: TGTGCCAGCAGTTCGGACAGGGGGCGCGATGAAGCTTTCTTT. Its protein product is CASSSDRGRDEAFF.

The chain combines TRBV5-3 with TRBJ2-7, with 8 bases aligning to TRBD2. TRBV5-3 is filed as an ORF, its function uncertain. V gave up 10 bases and J gave up 4 bases; unmatched junction bases: 13. This CDR3 is 14 amino acids long. CDR3 in amino acids: CAPSAQRETYEQYF. The CDR3 bases are TGTGCCCCCTCAGCCCAGCGGGAGACGTACGAGCAGTACTTC.

This chain links TRBV10-3 with TRBJ2-2; unclear D gene. V dropped 11 bases and J dropped 6 bases, with 10 bases sitting between them. Germline V gene data show CDR1 as ENHRY and CDR2 as SYGVKD. The CDR3 loop spans 11 amino acids. This chain's CDR3 is CAFSFAGELFF. Written as DNA, the CDR3 is TGTGCCTTCTCGTTCGCCGGGGAGCTGTTTTTT.

The chain uses TRBV12-5 and TRBJ1-1; the D gene is possibly TRBD1 (5 bases). This CDR3 has 13 residues. In germline, CDR1 is LGHNT, CDR2 FRNRAP. V dropped 5 bases and J dropped 4 bases, with 11 bases sitting between them. CDR3 sequence (DNA): TGTGCTAGTGGTCGGCGGGGGGGCACTGAAGCTTTCTTT. Translating it yields CASGRRGGTEAFF.

The chain uses TRBV2 and TRBJ1-5; D ambiguous. The germline V gene encodes CDR1 SNHLY and CDR2 FYNNEI. The CDR3 runs 12 residues. Trimming cost V 4 bases and J 7 bases, with 8 bases left between them. CDR3 loop: CASSAEGQPQHF. The CDR3 DNA reads TGTGCCAGCAGTGCGGAGGGCCAGCCCCAGCATTTT.

CDR3 sequence (DNA): TGTGCCAGCAGGCGGACAGGGGCCAACTATGGCTACACCTTC. The encoded protein is CASRRTGANYGYTF. The chain couples TRBV6-5 to TRBJ1-2; TRBD1 matches 9 bases. J lost 2 bases, V lost 6 bases, and 4 bases had no gene match. The CDR3 length is 14 residues. Germline assignment: CDR1 MNHEY and CDR2 SVGAGI.

This clone was seen a single time. The J gene is TRBJ2-3, the V gene TRBV5-1, with TRBD2 matching over 11 bases. Germline V gene data show CDR1 as SGHRS and CDR2 as YFSETQ. Trimming cost V 3 bases and J 2 bases; bases outside gene matches: 5. This CDR3 spans 16 amino acids. The CDR3 here is CASSSGTSGYTDTQYF. The CDR3 DNA reads as TGCGCCAGCAGCTCCGGGACTAGCGGATACACAGATACGCAGTATTTT.

This chain connects TRBV18 to TRBJ2-6, with 9 bases aligning to TRBD1. After removal of 0 bases from V and 4 bases from J, the junction contained 4 bases not matched to a gene. Germline lookup yields CDR1 KGHSH and CDR2 LQKENI. The CDR3 runs 17 residues. CDR3 sequence: CASSPPNRGPGANVLTF. As DNA, the CDR3 is TGTGCCAGCTCACCACCAAACAGGGGGCCAGGGGCCAACGTCCTGACTTTC. Filled out from reference TRBV18 and TRBJ2-6, the complete variable domain reads NAGVMQNPRHLVRRRGQEARLRCSPMKGHSHVYWYRQLPEEGLKFMVYLQKENIIDESGMPKERFSAEFPKEGPSILRIQQVVRGDSAAYFCASSPPNRGPGANVLTFGAGSRLTVL.

This clone was seen only a few times. As DNA, the CDR3 is TGTGCCAGCAGCCCTACCGGGACAGAATTATACGAGCAGTACTTC. Its protein product is CASSPTGTELYEQYF. The rearrangement uses TRBV5-6 and TRBJ2-7, with 7 bases aligning to TRBD1. J gave up 4 bases and V 4 bases, and 11 bases lay outside the gene matches. This CDR3 has 15 residues. The germline V gene encodes CDR1 SGHDT and CDR2 YYEEEE.

V usage is TRBV5-1 and J usage is TRBJ2-3, with a weak D call TRBD2 (6 bases). The CDR3 runs 16 residues. V lost 0 bases and J 4 bases, leaving 15 bases between the germline ends. CDR1 is SGHRS, CDR2 YFSETQ, per germline. CDR3 loop: CASSLVVGTSPDTQYF. The CDR3 DNA is TGCGCCAGCAGCTTGGTTGTTGGCACTAGCCCAGATACGCAGTATTTT.

J is TRBJ1-5 and V is TRBV6-5; D is unclear. V lost 2 bases and J 4 bases, leaving 9 bases between the germline ends. The CDR3 has 14 residues. The V gene's germline CDR1 is MNHEY and CDR2 SVGAGI. The CDR3 loop reads CASSYRGLNQPQHF. The CDR3 DNA reads as TGTGCCAGCAGTTACCGCGGCCTGAATCAGCCCCAGCATTTT.

V is TRBV7-8 and J is TRBJ2-2, with D possibly matching TRBD2 (5 bases). Germline V gene data show CDR1 as SGHVS and CDR2 as FQNEAQ. The CDR3 loop spans 16 amino acids. V lost 4 bases, J lost 2 bases, and 14 bases lay in between. The CDR3 sequence: CASSYDYQPNTGELFF. The CDR3 DNA is TGTGCCAGCAGCTATGACTACCAACCCAACACCGGGGAGCTGTTTTTT.

The V gene is TRBV5-5, the J gene TRBJ1-4; TRBD1 agrees at 11 bases. Germline trimming cut 5 bases from V and 8 bases from J; bases unmatched to any gene: 17. The CDR3 is 18 amino acids. Germline loops: CDR1 SGHKS, CDR2 YYEKEE (reference sequence). This chain's CDR3 is CASSLGQGALESGEKLFF. The CDR3 nucleotides are TGTGCCAGCAGTCTCGGACAGGGGGCCTTAGAGAGCGGAGAAAAACTGTTTTTT.

The chain couples TRBV27 to TRBJ1-3; possible D gene TRBD1, 5 bases. CDR1 and CDR2 (germline): MNHEY, SMNVEV (reference sequence). The germline V and J ends were trimmed by 5 bases and 4 bases, with 12 bases remaining between them. This CDR3 is built from 14 residues. CDR3 DNA: TGTGCCAGCAGTCCCTCAGGGTCAGGAAACACCATATATTTT. It translates to CASSPSGSGNTIYF.

This chain connects TRBV28 to TRBJ1-5, with 11 bases lining up with TRBD1. CDR3 length equals 15 residues. CDR1 and CDR2 (germline): MDHEN, SYDVKM. With 3 bases clipped from V and 2 bases from J, the junction kept 0 bases outside the gene matches. The CDR3 is CASSLDRGRNQPQHF. The CDR3 region has the DNA TGTGCCAGCAGTTTGGACAGGGGGCGCAATCAGCCCCAGCATTTT. The full variable domain, rest sourced from reference TRBV28 and TRBJ1-5, is DVKVTQSSRYLVKRTGEKVFLECVQDMDHENMFWYRQDPGLGLRLIYFSYDVKMKEKGDIPEGYSVSREKKERFSLILESASTNQTSMYLCASSLDRGRNQPQHFGDGTRLSIL.

The chain carries TRBV7-2 and TRBJ1-5; 8 nucleotides agree with TRBD1. The germline gives CDR1 SGHTA, CDR2 FQGNSA. V lost 1 base to trimming and J lost 1 base; unmatched junction nucleotides: 0. The length of the CDR3 is 15 residues. As DNA, the CDR3 is TGTGCCAGCAGCTTAGGGACAGGGAGCAATCAGCCCCAGCATTTT. Protein sequence: CASSLGTGSNQPQHF. Looking up the rest from reference TRBV7-2 and TRBJ1-5 gives the full variable domain: GAGVSQSPSNKVTEKGKDVELRCDPISGHTALYWYRQSLGQGLEFLIYFQGNSAPDKSGLPSDRFSAERTGGSVSTLTIQRTQQEDSAVYLCASSLGTGSNQPQHFGDGTRLSIL.

V is TRBV18 and J is TRBJ2-1, with TRBD2 matching over 8 bases. The CDR3 consists of 15 residues. CDR1 is KGHSH and CDR2 is LQKENI in the germline V gene. J lost 9 bases, V lost 3 bases, and 10 bases had no gene match. The CDR3 DNA follows: TGTGCCAGCTCACCCTTTGGCGGACTAGCTGTTGAGCAGTTCTTC. It encodes CASSPFGGLAVEQFF.

This rearrangement joins TRBV28 to TRBJ2-2; 10 nucleotides agree with TRBD1. The CDR3 is 16 amino acids. Germline CDR1 reads MDHEN; CDR2 reads SYDVKM. The junction had 8 bases not matched to a gene; V was cut back by 5 bases and J by 5 bases. CDR3 protein: CASSRPGQGVTGELFF. The CDR3 nucleotides are TGTGCCAGCAGTCGGCCAGGACAGGGGGTTACCGGGGAGCTGTTTTTT.

A single count supports this clone. This chain uses TRBV13 with TRBJ1-4; TRBD1 matches 10 bases. The length of the CDR3 is 14 residues. The V gene end was trimmed by 3 bases and the J gene end by 10 bases; junction bases not matched to a gene: 5. The germline CDR1 and CDR2 sequences are PRHDT and FYEKMQ (reference sequence). CDR3 bases: TGTGCCAGCAGCTTGGACAGGGGGAGTGGAAAACTGTTTTTT. Translated: CASSLDRGSGKLFF. The full variable domain, its missing parts supplied by reference TRBV13 and TRBJ1-4, is AAGVIQSPRHLIKEKRETATLKCYPIPRHDTVYWYQQGPGQDPQFLISFYEKMQSDKGSIPDRFSAQQFSDYHSELNMSSLELGDSALYFCASSLDRGSGKLFFGSGTQLSVL.

V gene TRBV4-2 combines with J gene TRBJ2-1; TRBD2 matches 11 bases. J lost 6 bases, V lost 0 bases, and 4 bases had no gene match. Per germline, CDR1 LGHNA and CDR2 YNFKEQ. This CDR3 region has 16 residues. CDR3 sequence reads: CASSQERTSGFNEQFF. CDR3 bases: TGTGCCAGCAGCCAAGAGAGGACTAGCGGGTTCAATGAGCAGTTCTTC.